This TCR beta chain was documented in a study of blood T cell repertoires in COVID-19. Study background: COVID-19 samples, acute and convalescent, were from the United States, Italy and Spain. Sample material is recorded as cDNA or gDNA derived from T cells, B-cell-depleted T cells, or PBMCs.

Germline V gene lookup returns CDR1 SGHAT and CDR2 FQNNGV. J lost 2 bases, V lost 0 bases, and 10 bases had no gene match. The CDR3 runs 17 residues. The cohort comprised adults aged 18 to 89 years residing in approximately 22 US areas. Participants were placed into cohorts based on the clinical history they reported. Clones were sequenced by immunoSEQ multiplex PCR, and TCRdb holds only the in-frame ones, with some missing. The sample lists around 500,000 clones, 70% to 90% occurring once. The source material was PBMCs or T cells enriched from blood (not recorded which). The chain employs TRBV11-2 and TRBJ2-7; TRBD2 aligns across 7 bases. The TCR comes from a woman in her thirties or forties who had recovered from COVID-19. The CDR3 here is CASSLDRGGVGPYEQYF. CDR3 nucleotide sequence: TGTGCCAGCAGCTTAGATCGCGGGGGAGTAGGGCCCTACGAGCAGTACTTC. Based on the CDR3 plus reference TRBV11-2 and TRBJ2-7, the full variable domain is EAGVAQSPRYKIIEKRQSVAFWCNPISGHATLYWYQQILGQGPKLLIQFQNNGVVDDSQLPKDRFSAERLKGVDSTLKIQPAKLEDSAVYLCASSLDRGGVGPYEQYFGPGTRLTVT.